This T cell receptor (beta chain) is drawn from a study of blood T cell repertoires in COVID-19. Clones were sequenced by immunoSEQ multiplex PCR, and TCRdb holds only the in-frame ones, with some missing. Among 250,000 to 300,000 clones listed, approximately 87% were seen once. V was pared by 4 bases and J by 0 bases, with 15 bases between. Germline V lookup: CDR1 MNHEY, CDR2 SMNVEV (reference sequence). This CDR3 spans 16 amino acids. The chain couples TRBV27 to TRBJ1-2; D call uncertain. The sequenced sample was peripheral blood. This TCR was sampled from a woman aged 25 to 39 with COVID-19, enrolled during active disease. The CDR3, as DNA: TGTGCCAGCAGTTCTCACAGCCGCCAGGCTAACTATGGCTACACCTTC. Its protein is CASSSHSRQANYGYTF.